This T cell receptor (beta chain) was captured by sequencing in a study of blood T cell repertoires in COVID-19. Study in general: COVID-19 samples collected from the United States, Italy and Spain covered acute and convalescent phases.

As processed by the authors: Estimates of nucleated cell counts were drawn from the amplification of reference gene primers. Some clones are missing from TCRdb's copy, which holds only in-frame ones; the method was immunoSEQ multiplex PCR. V and J calls and clone size are copied from that table; D and trimming were computed from the DNA. The profile covers about 190,000 clones, with about 80% appearing a single time and 7.8% taken by the ten largest. Germline lookup yields CDR1 GTSNPN and CDR2 SVGIG (reference sequence). The CDR3 runs 13 residues. With 7 bases removed from V and 0 bases from J, the gap between germline ends came to 7 bases.

The chain uses TRBV30 and TRBJ2-6; a possible D gene is TRBD2 (5 bases). This receptor was taken from a woman aged 55-75 years with COVID-19, enrolled during active disease. Material: peripheral blood. The CDR3: CASEGSGANVLTF. CDR3 nucleotide sequence: TGTGCCTCCGAGGGCTCTGGGGCCAACGTCCTGACTTTC.